The 31 T cell receptor beta chains reported below all come from one sample, sequenced in a study of regulatory T cells in long-lasting Graves disease. Time point: newly diagnosed GD, antithyroid drugs for less than 3 months. There was RNA extracted from PBMCs, and the TCR library was made from it. To make TCR beta libraries, researchers used iRepertoire HTBI primers and Arm-PCR of CDR3 regions. TCRdb reanalysed the multiplex PCR reads using MiXCR and keeps one entry per CDR3 protein. The sample consists of some 500,000 distinct CDR3 sequences, approximately 12% of them appearing once. Separately, the same data were catalogued under a study of T cells in Graves' hyperthyroidism and ophthalmopathy.

Here the sequenced sample was peripheral blood mononuclear cells (PBMCs), taken at new diagnosis, from a patient treated with antithyroid drugs. These receptors all stem from a man aged 30-40 years with Graves disease.

This clonotype was seen ten or more times. DNA for the CDR3: TGCAGCGGTCTCCGGGACAGGAACACTGAAGCTTTCTTT. It codes for CSGLRDRNTEAFF. The genes are TRBV29-1 and TRBJ1-1; 7 bases agree with TRBD1. The germline V gene has CDR1 SQVTM and CDR2 ANQGSEA. The CDR3 contains 13 residues. The junction had 6 bases not matched to a gene; V was cut back by 7 bases and J by 1 base. The complete variable domain, with remaining parts taken from reference TRBV29-1 and TRBJ1-1, reads SAVISQKPSRDICQRGTSLTIQCQVDSQVTMMFWYRQQPGQSLTLIATANQGSEATYESGFVIDKFPISRPNLTFSTLTVSNMSPEDSSIYLCSGLRDRNTEAFFGQGTRLTVV.

This clonotype showed up many times. The rearrangement links TRBV2 to TRBJ2-1; 10 bases are a match to TRBD2. Germline V lookup: CDR1 SNHLY, CDR2 FYNNEI. The CDR3 loop spans 15 amino acids. After removal of 6 bases from V and 5 bases from J, the junction contained 7 bases not matched to a gene. This CDR3 reads CASSRTSGADNEQFF. CDR3 bases: TGTGCCAGCAGCCGGACTAGCGGAGCCGACAATGAGCAGTTCTTC.

This rearrangement joins TRBV7-3 to TRBJ2-3; D is perhaps TRBD2 (6 bases). The CDR3 covers 14 residues. CDR1 is SGHTA, CDR2 FQGTGA, per germline. The ends were cut back, 9 bases at V and 0 bases at J, with 13 bases in the middle. The CDR3 here is CASGTGTSTDTQYF. In DNA form, the CDR3 reads TGTGCCAGTGGCACCGGGACTAGCACAGATACGCAGTATTTT. Combining the CDR3 with reference TRBV7-3 and TRBJ2-3 gives the whole variable domain GAGVSQTPSNKVTEKGKYVELRCDPISGHTALYWYRQSLGQGPEFLIYFQGTGAADDSGLPNDRFFAVRPEGSVSTLKIQRTERGDSAVYLCASGTGTSTDTQYFGPGTRLTVL.

This chain links TRBV7-6 with TRBJ2-1; 8 bases line up with TRBD2. The CDR3 is made up of 14 amino acids. V trimming: 2 bases; J trimming: 9 bases; junction bases outside the gene matches: 6. Germline assignment: CDR1 SGHVS and CDR2 FNYEAQ. The CDR3 protein is CASSLLREATEQFF. The CDR3 nucleotides read TGTGCCAGCAGCTTATTGCGGGAGGCGACTGAGCAGTTCTTC. Complete variable domain (other parts from reference TRBV7-6 and TRBJ2-1): GAGVSQSPRYKVTKRGQDVALRCDPISGHVSLYWYRQALGQGPEFLTYFNYEAQQDKSGLPNDRFSAERPEGSISTLTIQRTEQRDSAMYRCASSLLREATEQFFGPGTRLTVL.

This clonotype was seen at least ten times. V is TRBV20-1 and J is TRBJ2-7; possibly TRBD2 for D (6 bases). With 4 bases removed from V and 3 bases from J, the gap between germline ends came to 13 bases. The CDR3 extends over 13 amino acids. Germline lookup yields CDR1 DFQATT and CDR2 SNEGSKA (reference sequence). The CDR3 here is CSANSGENYEQYF. In nucleotides, the CDR3 is TGCAGTGCTAATAGCGGAGAAAACTACGAGCAGTACTTC.

The chain combines TRBV19 with TRBJ2-1; maybe TRBD1 (6 bases). Trimming removed 5 bases from V and 2 bases from J, with 19 bases in between. The germline gives CDR1 LNHDA, CDR2 SQIVND (reference sequence). This CDR3 spans 17 amino acids. In DNA, the CDR3 is TGTGCCAGTAGTGGGGGCAGGGGATCCCTCGCCTACAATGAGCAGTTCTTC. Encoded protein: CASSGGRGSLAYNEQFF.

This clonotype was recorded at least ten times. The chain's CDR3 is CSNYRGSGNEQFF. The CDR3 coding sequence is TGCAGCAACTACAGGGGTTCTGGCAATGAGCAGTTCTTC. This chain connects TRBV29-1 to TRBJ2-1, with 7 bases fitting TRBD1. The CDR3 is 13 residues long. Germline-derived CDR1 and CDR2 are SQVTM and ANQGSEA. V lost 8 bases, J lost 6 bases, and 10 bases stayed unmatched.

The sample holds many counts of this clonotype. The rearrangement uses TRBV10-3 and TRBJ1-1; no definite D call. This CDR3 is 17 amino acids long. V was clipped by 5 bases and J by 0 bases, with 19 bases between them. CDR1 is ENHRY, CDR2 SYGVKD, per germline. Here the CDR3 DNA reads TGTGCCATCAGTTCCCCAGCGACCGAGACTGTGAACACTGAAGCTTTCTTT. Translated: CAISSPATETVNTEAFF.

This clonotype was found a few times. The chain carries TRBV20-1 and TRBJ1-5; D uncertain. V shed 3 bases and J shed 4 bases, with 10 bases lying between them. CDR1 DFQATT and CDR2 SNEGSKA come from the germline V gene (reference sequence). There are 13 residues in the CDR3. The CDR3 reads CSARLPGNQPQHF. CDR3 bases: TGCAGTGCTAGGCTCCCGGGAAATCAGCCCCAGCATTTT.

This clonotype was observed many times. The chain is built from TRBV5-1 and TRBJ2-7, with a possible D match to TRBD2 (5 bases). V was pared by 4 bases and J by 3 bases, with 20 bases between. CDR3 length: 16 amino acids. Germline CDR1 reads SGHRS; CDR2 reads YFSETQ. CDR3 sequence reads: CASSRRAGGGFYEQYF. Here the CDR3 DNA reads TGCGCCAGCAGCCGGAGAGCAGGCGGCGGGTTCTACGAGCAGTACTTC.

Ten or more counts support this clonotype. Relative to the germline gene, one junction end is altered; a read error may explain this. The gene calls are TRBV5-1 and TRBJ2-1, with 10 bases fitting TRBD1. This CDR3 has 15 residues. The germline V gene has CDR1 SGHRS and CDR2 YFSETQ. CDR3 sequence: CASSAGTGDYNEQFF. In DNA, the CDR3 is TGTGCCAGCAGTGCCGGGACAGGGGACTACAATGAGCAGTTCTTC.

This clonotype was seen at least ten times. This rearrangement joins TRBV15 to TRBJ2-7; D is undetermined. CDR1 LNHNV and CDR2 YYDKDF come from the germline V gene (reference sequence). Trimming removed 5 bases at V and 2 bases at J, with 10 bases between. CDR3 size: 13 residues. The CDR3 protein is CATSSGPPYEQYF. The CDR3, as DNA: TGTGCCACCAGCTCGGGCCCACCCTACGAGCAGTACTTC.

This clonotype came up many times. The chain couples TRBV2 to TRBJ1-5; 10 positions agree with TRBD1. Germline V gene lookup returns CDR1 SNHLY and CDR2 FYNNEI. V trimming: 6 bases; J trimming: 1 base; junction bases outside the gene matches: 3. This CDR3 is 15 amino acids long. CDR3 region: CASRRQGASNQPQHF. CDR3 sequence (DNA): TGTGCCAGCAGGAGACAGGGGGCGAGCAATCAGCCCCAGCATTTT.

This clonotype was detected many times. This rearrangement joins TRBV5-6 to TRBJ1-1; D unclear. This CDR3 spans 12 amino acids. Germline V gives CDR1 SGHDT, CDR2 YYEEEE. V shed 2 bases and J shed 1 base, with 3 bases lying between them. CDR3 region: CASSFKNTEAFF. The CDR3 nucleotides read TGTGCCAGCAGCTTCAAGAACACTGAAGCTTTCTTT. The complete variable domain, with remaining parts taken from reference TRBV5-6 and TRBJ1-1, reads DAGVTQSPTHLIKTRGQQVTLRCSPKSGHDTVSWYQQALGQGPQFIFQYYEEEERQRGNFPDRFSGHQFPNYSSELNVNALLLGDSALYLCASSFKNTEAFFGQGTRLTVV.

This clonotype was counted between two and nine times. This chain joins TRBV5-1 and TRBJ2-3; D unclear. The better agreement between TRBJ1-5 and the DNA end casts doubt on the J call. Per the germline V gene, CDR1 is SGHRS and CDR2 is YFSETQ. This CDR3 is 12 amino acids long. CDR3 nucleotides: TGCGCCAGCAGCTCGGGTTCCGATACGCAGCATTTT. Amino acid sequence: CASSSGSDTQHF.

In its sample, this clonotype was seen many times. The chain carries TRBV12-3 or TRBV12-4 and TRBJ2-3; 8 nucleotides match TRBD2. The V segment lost 5 bases and the J segment 5 bases; nucleotides outside the gene matches: 9. The CDR3 loop spans 15 amino acids. The CDR3 protein is CASSPSTSARDTQYF. Written as DNA, the CDR3 is TGTGCCAGCAGTCCCTCGACTAGCGCTAGAGATACGCAGTATTTT.

This chain uses TRBV11-2 with TRBJ2-7; possibly TRBD1 or TRBD2 for D (5 bases each). Germline assignment: CDR1 SGHAT and CDR2 FQNNGV. Between the trimmed V and J ends, which lost 4 bases and 0 bases, there was a span of 13 bases. This CDR3 has 15 residues. CDR3 sequence: CASSSPGRSSYEQYF. DNA of the CDR3: TGTGCCAGCAGCTCCCCGGGACGTAGCTCCTACGAGCAGTACTTC. Full variable domain (rest looked up from reference TRBV11-2 and TRBJ2-7): EAGVAQSPRYKIIEKRQSVAFWCNPISGHATLYWYQQILGQGPKLLIQFQNNGVVDDSQLPKDRFSAERLKGVDSTLKIQPAKLEDSAVYLCASSSPGRSSYEQYFGPGTRLTVT.

This clonotype was counted many times. V is TRBV18 and J is TRBJ2-1; D is undetermined. Trimming removed 3 bases from V and 6 bases from J, with 12 bases in between. Germline assignment: CDR1 KGHSH and CDR2 LQKENI. The CDR3 contains 14 residues. CDR3 loop: CASSPAALSNEQFF. CDR3 DNA sequence: TGTGCCAGCTCACCGGCTGCATTGAGCAATGAGCAGTTCTTC.

This clonotype came up many times. V usage is TRBV15 and J usage is TRBJ2-1, with a weak D call TRBD2 (5 bases). CDR3 length equals 13 residues. Per the germline V gene, CDR1 is LNHNV and CDR2 is YYDKDF (reference sequence). V lost 5 bases and J 2 bases, leaving 7 bases between the germline ends. CDR3 sequence reads: CATSREAYNEQFF. The CDR3 bases are TGTGCCACCAGCCGGGAAGCCTACAATGAGCAGTTCTTC.

This clonotype was seen only a few times. The genes are TRBV29-1 and TRBJ2-7, with D possibly TRBD2 on 5 matching bases. This CDR3 contains 13 residues. V was pared by 6 bases and J by 3 bases, with 15 bases between. Germline lookup yields CDR1 SQVTM and CDR2 ANQGSEA. CDR3 sequence: CSVAPRANYEQYF. CDR3 in DNA: TGCAGCGTCGCCCCGAGGGCGAACTACGAGCAGTACTTC.

Only a few counts were recorded for this clonotype. The V call is TRBV5-1, the J call TRBJ2-5; 9 bases map to TRBD1. The CDR3 is 15 residues long. Trimming took 1 base from V and 4 from J; bases not matched to a gene: 5. CDR1 is SGHRS and CDR2 is YFSETQ in the germline V gene. The CDR3 protein is CASSLTTGGRETQYF. The CDR3 nucleotides read TGCGCCAGCAGCTTGACGACAGGGGGGCGAGAGACCCAGTACTTC.

This clonotype was recorded at least ten times. The chain combines TRBV6-1 with TRBJ1-2; the D is unclear. The germline V and J ends were trimmed by 2 bases and 8 bases, with 12 bases remaining between them. The CDR3 has 13 amino acids. Germline lookup yields CDR1 MNHNS and CDR2 SASEGT. CDR3 DNA sequence: TGTGCCAGCAGTGAAAACTACATATTGGGCTACACCTTC. Translation: CASSENYILGYTF.

This clonotype was counted between two and nine times. The rearrangement uses TRBV7-8 and TRBJ1-2; D is ambiguous. Trimming took off 5 bases at V and 6 bases at J, with 19 bases between the two ends. Germline CDR1 SGHVS, CDR2 FQNEAQ. CDR3 size: 15 residues. The CDR3 loop reads CASSQGPRVGHGYTF. The CDR3 nucleotides are TGTGCCAGCAGCCAAGGGCCGCGTGTTGGCCATGGCTACACCTTC.

This clonotype has at least ten counts. The chain employs TRBV6-1 and TRBJ1-2; the D is unclear. V lost 6 bases and J lost 8, with 10 bases in between. The CDR3 runs to 11 residues. Germline V gene data show CDR1 as MNHNS and CDR2 as SASEGT. CDR3 amino acids: CASRSERGYTF. The CDR3 DNA follows: TGTGCCAGCAGATCCGAGAGGGGCTACACCTTC.

The rearrangement joins TRBV29-1 to TRBJ2-4; no clear D gene. Trimming cost V 7 bases and J 1 base, with 17 bases left between them. The CDR3 runs 15 residues. Germline V gene data show CDR1 as SQVTM and CDR2 as ANQGSEA. In nucleotides, the CDR3 is TGCAGCGCAACCCCGACAAGTTACGCCAAAAACATTCAGTACTTC. Amino acid sequence: CSATPTSYAKNIQYF.

In this sample, this clonotype turned up many times. The junction shows a germline mismatch at one end, possibly a read error. The chain links TRBV27 to TRBJ2-1; unclear D gene. This CDR3 is built from 13 residues. CDR1 and CDR2 from the germline V gene are MNHEY and SMNVEV (reference sequence). CDR3 nucleotide sequence: TGTGCCAGCAGTTTCCCCCCCTACCATGAGCAGTTCTTC. As protein: CASSFPPYHEQFF.

This clonotype was detected a few times. The chain joins TRBV5-5 to TRBJ1-6; D gene uncertain. Trimming took 4 bases from V and 6 from J, leaving 11 bases between them. Looked up from germline, CDR1 is SGHKS and CDR2 is YYEKEE (reference sequence). The CDR3 covers 14 residues. CDR3: CASSPSTGNSPLHF. The CDR3 DNA sequence: TGTGCCAGCAGCCCTAGCACCGGTAATTCACCCCTCCACTTT.

This clonotype was seen at least ten times. CDR3 sequence: CATSDRVADTQYF. CDR3 nucleotide sequence: TGTGCCACCAGCGATCGGGTGGCAGATACGCAGTATTTT. J is TRBJ2-3 and V is TRBV15; D gene uncertain. V lost 5 bases and J 4 bases, leaving 10 bases between the germline ends. Germline lookup yields CDR1 LNHNV and CDR2 YYDKDF (reference sequence). This CDR3 contains 13 residues.

A word on this clonotype: It is likely a read error: a sequence one base away is far more abundant. The chain uses TRBV20-1 and TRBJ2-5; no clear D. TRBJ2-1 explains the end of the DNA better; the J call may be wrong. Germline V gene lookup returns CDR1 DFQATT and CDR2 SNEGSKA (reference sequence). The CDR3 contains 13 residues. CDR3 sequence (DNA): TGCAGTGCTATACTAAGCCCCTACAATGAGCAGTTCTTC. The encoded protein is CSAILSPYNEQFF.

This clonotype was detected ten times or more. The V gene is TRBV12-3 or TRBV12-4, the J gene TRBJ1-1; D is perhaps TRBD1 (5 bases). V shed 1 base and J shed 6 bases, with 12 bases lying between them. The CDR3 totals 14 residues. The DNA of the CDR3 is TGTGCCAGCAGTTTAGACCACGACAGTCCTGAAGCTTTCTTT. Its protein product is CASSLDHDSPEAFF.

This clonotype was detected a few times. The J gene is TRBJ1-2, the V gene TRBV6-7; D gene unclear. Being an ORF, TRBV6-7 has a function that is uncertain. CDR3 length: 12 amino acids. V was clipped by 1 base and J by 4 bases, with 4 bases between them. CDR3 bases: TGTGCCAGCAGTTACTGTACCTATGGCTACACCTTC. The encoded protein is CASSYCTYGYTF.